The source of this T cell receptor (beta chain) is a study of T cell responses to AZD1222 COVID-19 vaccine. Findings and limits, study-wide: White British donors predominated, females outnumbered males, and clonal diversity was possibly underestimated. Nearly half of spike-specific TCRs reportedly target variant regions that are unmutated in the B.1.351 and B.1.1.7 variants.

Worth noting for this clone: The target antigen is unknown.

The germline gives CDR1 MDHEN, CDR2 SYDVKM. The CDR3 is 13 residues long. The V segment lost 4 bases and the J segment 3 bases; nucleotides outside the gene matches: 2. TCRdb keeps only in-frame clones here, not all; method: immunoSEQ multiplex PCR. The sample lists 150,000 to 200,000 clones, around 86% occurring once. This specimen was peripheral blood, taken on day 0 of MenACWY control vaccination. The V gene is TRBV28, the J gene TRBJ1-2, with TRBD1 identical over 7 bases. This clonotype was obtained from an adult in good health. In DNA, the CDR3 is TGTGCCAGCAGTTCTGGACAGGACTATGGCTACACCTTC. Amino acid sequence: CASSSGQDYGYTF.